Described below is a single TCR beta chain sequence and its context. What it binds is unknown. The record originates from a study of cytomegalovirus exposure and HLA in healthy donors. Study-wide findings and caveats: It was reported in a later analysis that an Asian-associated ancestry cluster showed fewer N-insertions than the 666-donor mean.

Both 60 Vbeta primers and 13 Jbeta primers went into the PCR. Measured with immunoSEQ multiplex PCR; TCRdb has only the in-frame clones, and not every one. The table lists over 110,000 clones, roughly three quarters of them singletons. Sequenced sample: PBMCs. The TCR was taken from a man younger than 30 in good health and CMV-seronegative.

The CDR3 DNA reads as TGTGCCAGCAGCGTAGATTCGGTAACCTCCTACGAGCAGTACTTC. It yields the protein CASSVDSVTSYEQYF. The J gene is TRBJ2-7, the V gene TRBV9; D call uncertain. The CDR3 length is 15 residues. V lost 0 bases and J lost 0, with 10 bases in between. The germline gives CDR1 SGDLS, CDR2 YYNGEE.